Below are 20 T cell receptor beta chains sequenced from a single sample in a study of blood T cell repertoires in COVID-19. The data were produced by immunoSEQ multiplex PCR, yet TCRdb's version contains in-frame clones alone and is incomplete. The repertoire consists of some 180,000 clones, with 70% to 90% occurring once and the leading ten covering roughly 2%. What was sequenced was peripheral blood. The origin of the receptors is a man between 45 and 60 years old who had recovered from COVID-19.

The chain carries TRBV4-1 and TRBJ1-1; TRBD1 matches at 11 bases. The V gene end was trimmed by 1 base and the J gene end by 10 bases; junction bases not matched to a gene: 5. The CDR3 spans 14 residues. Germline CDR1 and CDR2: MGHRA and YSYEKL. The CDR3 here is CASSQVGTGGGAFF. CDR3 nucleotide sequence: TGCGCCAGCAGCCAAGTAGGGACAGGGGGTGGAGCTTTCTTT.

The J gene is TRBJ2-3, the V gene TRBV20-1, with 9 bases that match TRBD1. This CDR3 is built from 11 residues. CDR1 and CDR2 from the germline V gene are DFQATT and SNEGSKA (reference sequence). V dropped 6 bases and J dropped 6; count of bases not matched to a gene: 1. CDR3 residues: CSADRGDTQYF. The CDR3 nucleotides read TGCAGTGCCGACAGGGGGGATACGCAGTATTTT.

The chain combines TRBV18 with TRBJ1-6, with D maybe TRBD1 (6 bases). V lost 8 bases, J lost 5 bases, and 10 bases lay in between. The CDR3 spans 13 residues. The V gene's germline CDR1 is KGHSH and CDR2 LQKENI. CDR3 nucleotide sequence: TGTGCCAGCCGGACAGAAAATAATTCACCCCTCCACTTT. As protein: CASRTENNSPLHF.

This clone showed up just a few times. The V gene is TRBV4-2, the J gene TRBJ1-4, with D maybe TRBD1 (6 bases). V lost 2 bases and J lost 8, with 12 bases in between. This CDR3 is built from 14 residues. Germline lookup yields CDR1 LGHNA and CDR2 YNFKEQ. CDR3 sequence (DNA): TGTGCCAGCAGCCAAAGGGGGTTAGAAGAAAAACTGTTTTTT. Residues: CASSQRGLEEKLFF.

The genes are TRBV14 and TRBJ2-7, with TRBD2 matching over 8 bases. V shed 3 bases, J shed 3 bases, and the junction held 4 bases outside the gene matches. There are 14 residues in the CDR3. Germline CDR1 SGHDN, CDR2 FVKESK. The CDR3 sequence is CASSHAGGGYEQYF. CDR3 sequence (DNA): TGTGCCAGCAGCCACGCCGGGGGGGGCTACGAGCAGTACTTC.

This clone turned up a few times. This chain joins TRBV5-4 and TRBJ2-1; TRBD2 matches 13 bases. In germline, CDR1 is SGHNT, CDR2 YYREEE (reference sequence). The CDR3 runs to 16 residues. The V gene end was trimmed by 0 bases and the J gene end by 4 bases; junction bases not matched to a gene: 1. The CDR3 loop is CASSLGLAGGYNEQFF. The CDR3 DNA reads as TGTGCCAGCAGCTTGGGACTAGCGGGGGGATACAATGAGCAGTTCTTC.

The chain is built from TRBV6-5 and TRBJ1-2; 11 bases map to TRBD1. Germline trimming cut 0 bases from V and 13 bases from J; bases unmatched to any gene: 7. The CDR3 extends over 14 amino acids. CDR1 and CDR2 from the germline V gene are MNHEY and SVGAGI. CDR3 sequence reads: CASSYSGQGGSFTF. DNA of the CDR3: TGTGCCAGCAGTTACTCGGGACAGGGGGGATCCTTCACCTTC.

The V and J genes are TRBV19 and TRBJ1-1; tentative D call: TRBD1 (6 bases). The CDR3 consists of 15 residues. Trimming removed 5 bases from V and 2 bases from J, with 15 bases in between. The V gene's germline CDR1 is LNHDA and CDR2 SQIVND (reference sequence). The CDR3 loop is CASSYNREANTEAFF. In nucleotides, the CDR3 is TGTGCCAGTAGTTATAACAGGGAAGCAAACACTGAAGCTTTCTTT.

This chain uses TRBV4-3 with TRBJ1-4, with TRBD1 matching 9 bases. Germline CDR1 and CDR2: LGHNA and YSLEER. V dropped 2 bases and J dropped 6; count of bases not matched to a gene: 4. The length of the CDR3 is 15 residues. CDR3 nucleotides: TGCGCCAGCAGCCAATTGGGACAGGGTGATGAAAAACTGTTTTTT. Translated: CASSQLGQGDEKLFF.

The chain recombines TRBV19 with TRBJ2-5; 7 nucleotides line up with TRBD1. The germline gives CDR1 LNHDA, CDR2 SQIVND (reference sequence). The CDR3 consists of 15 residues. V was pared by 3 bases and J by 5 bases, with 9 bases of the junction left unmatched. CDR3 DNA sequence: TGTGCCAGTAGTATTGGCAGGGGGAGAGGGGAGACCCAGTACTTC. Its translation: CASSIGRGRGETQYF. Full variable domain (rest looked up from reference TRBV19 and TRBJ2-5): DGGITQSPKYLFRKEGQNVTLSCEQNLNHDAMYWYRQDPGQGLRLIYYSQIVNDFQKGDIAEGYSVSREKKESFPLTVTSAQKNPTAFYLCASSIGRGRGETQYFGPGTRLLVL.

This clone occurred once. The rearrangement links TRBV9 to TRBJ2-7; 10 bases map to TRBD1. J gave up 1 base and V 2 bases, and 3 bases lay outside the gene matches. Germline V gene lookup returns CDR1 SGDLS and CDR2 YYNGEE. This CDR3 is 15 amino acids long. The CDR3 coding sequence is TGTGCCAGCAGCGTCGGGACAGGGGTATCCTACGAGCAGTACTTC. It specifies CASSVGTGVSYEQYF.

The chain recombines TRBV19 with TRBJ2-1; 13 nucleotides match TRBD2. The CDR3 spans 20 residues. Germline-derived CDR1 and CDR2 are LNHDA and SQIVND (reference sequence). V shed 5 bases, J shed 4 bases, and the junction held 17 bases outside the gene matches. CDR3 sequence reads: CASSADRRTSGSQGYNEQFF. CDR3 DNA: TGTGCCAGTAGTGCCGATAGGAGGACTAGCGGGAGCCAGGGGTACAATGAGCAGTTCTTC.

The chain combines TRBV6-5 with TRBJ1-2; 7 positions agree with TRBD1. Germline CDR1 is MNHEY and CDR2 is SVGAGI. CDR3 size: 15 residues. The trim removed 4 bases at V and 5 bases at J, leaving 10 bases unmatched. The CDR3 is CASSSPGQRPYGYTF. In nucleotides, the CDR3 is TGTGCCAGCAGTTCACCGGGACAGAGACCTTATGGCTACACCTTC.

V is TRBV29-1 and J is TRBJ2-2, with TRBD2 as a possible D gene (7 bases). V was shortened by 7 bases and J by 5 bases, with 17 bases between the two germline ends. The CDR3 is made up of 14 amino acids. Germline CDR1 SQVTM, CDR2 ANQGSEA. The CDR3 DNA sequence: TGCAGCGGACGAAAGGGGGGGCAAACCGGGGAGCTGTTTTTT. Protein sequence: CSGRKGGQTGELFF.

The rearrangement links TRBV10-3 to TRBJ1-1; 9 bases agree with TRBD1. Germline V gene data show CDR1 as ENHRY and CDR2 as SYGVKD. J gave up 2 bases and V 10 bases, and 5 bases lay outside the gene matches. The CDR3 has 13 amino acids. CDR3 DNA sequence: TGTGCCACCGGACAGGGGATCAACACTGAAGCTTTCTTT. As protein: CATGQGINTEAFF.

In this sample, this clone turned up once. The DNA of the CDR3 is TGTGCCAGCAGTTTGAAAGGGGTCTACGAGCAGTACTTC. It is translated as CASSLKGVYEQYF. The V and J genes are TRBV12-3 or TRBV12-4 and TRBJ2-7; a possible D gene is TRBD1 (5 bases). This CDR3 has 13 amino acids. V was pared by 3 bases and J by 3 bases, with 9 bases between.

The chain uses TRBV12-3 or TRBV12-4 and TRBJ1-6, with D perhaps TRBD1 (6 bases). The CDR3 sequence is 13 residues long. V lost 5 bases and J 10 bases, leaving 12 bases between the germline ends. In nucleotides, the CDR3 is TGTGCCAGCAGTCTCACGGGGGGCTCACCCCTCCACTTT. Translated, it gives CASSLTGGSPLHF.

The chain couples TRBV5-8 to TRBJ1-5, with D unclear. The CDR3 loop spans 15 amino acids. Germline values: CDR1 SGHTS, CDR2 YDEGEE. Trimming cost V 4 bases and J 0 bases, with 11 bases left between them. The CDR3 is CASSPGTYSNQPQHF. CDR3 nucleotides: TGTGCCAGCAGCCCGGGAACTTATAGCAATCAGCCCCAGCATTTT. Combining the CDR3 with reference TRBV5-8 and TRBJ1-5 gives the whole variable domain EAGVTQSPTHLIKTRGQQATLRCSPISGHTSVYWYQQALGLGLQFLLWYDEGEERNRGNFPPRFSGRQFPNYSSELNVNALELEDSALYLCASSPGTYSNQPQHFGDGTRLSIL.

The CDR3 nucleotides read TGTGCCAGCAGCCGTAGCGGAGCCAAAAACATTCAGTACTTC. Translated, it gives CASSRSGAKNIQYF. This rearrangement joins TRBV27 to TRBJ2-4, with a tentative D call TRBD2 (6 bases). V lost 6 bases and J 0 bases, leaving 9 bases between the germline ends. CDR1 is MNHEY, CDR2 SMNVEV, per germline (reference sequence). This CDR3 contains 14 residues.

V usage is TRBV7-9 and J usage is TRBJ1-5, with D perhaps TRBD1 (6 bases). Germline lookup yields CDR1 SEHNR and CDR2 FQNEAQ (reference sequence). CDR3 length: 15 residues. The V end was cut by 2 bases, the J end by 5 bases, with 13 bases between. CDR3 sequence: CASSLQGPRDQPQHF. As DNA, the CDR3 is TGTGCCAGCAGCTTACAGGGGCCGCGGGATCAGCCCCAGCATTTT.